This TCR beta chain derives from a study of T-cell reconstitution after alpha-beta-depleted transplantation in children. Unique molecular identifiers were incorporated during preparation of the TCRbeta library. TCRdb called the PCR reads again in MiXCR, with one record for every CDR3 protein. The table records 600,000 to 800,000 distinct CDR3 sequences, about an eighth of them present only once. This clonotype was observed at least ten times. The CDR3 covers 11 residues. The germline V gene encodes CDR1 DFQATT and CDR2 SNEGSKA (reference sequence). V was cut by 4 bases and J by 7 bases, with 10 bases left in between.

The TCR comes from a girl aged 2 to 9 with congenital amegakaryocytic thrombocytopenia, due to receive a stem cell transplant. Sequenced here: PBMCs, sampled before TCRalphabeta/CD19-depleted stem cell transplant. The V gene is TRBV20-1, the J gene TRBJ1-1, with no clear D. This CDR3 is CSATGHFEAFF. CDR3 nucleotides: TGCAGTGCTACCGGGCACTTTGAAGCTTTCTTT.